Detailed here is one T cell receptor (beta chain). No antigen is known for it. The input lacks base qualities; no much larger clone sits a single base away. The record originates from a study of blood T cell repertoires in COVID-19 (dated by TCRdb to 2020 to 2022). Notes on the research overall: Collaborator samples came from the United States, Italy and Spain and covered acute and convalescent phases of COVID-19. The material from the prospective study consisted of cDNA or gDNA derived from T cells, B-cell-depleted T cells, or PBMCs. A freely available public database, intended as a resource for researchers studying the immune response to SARS-CoV-2, is where the repertoires were released. The samples were drawn from two sources: the first 160 participants of the ongoing ImmuneRACE study, and over 950 subjects contributed by 6 global collaborators. A de-identified subject ID, COVID-19 status, age in years and sex were almost always included in the sample metadata. Subjects who had been exposed to COVID-19, were actively infected with it, or had recovered from it provided the deeply sampled blood TCRbeta repertoires that made up the dataset. Where HLA class I and class II types were available, the types were taken from metadata supplied by the sample provider, not from assay-based typing.

There are 19 amino acids in the CDR3, from cysteine to phenylalanine inclusive. The CDR3 DNA has 57 bases and is translated from base 1. V is cut back by 4 bases and J by 0 bases, with 9 bases in the junction unmatched. From the germline V gene, CDR1 is SGDLS and CDR2 is YYNGEE. General study outcomes and caveats: The amount of clinical and demographic metadata varied by source and participant and was provided uncurated.

TCRbeta CDR3 regions were amplified from genomic DNA using the immunoSEQ Assay, a bias-controlled multiplex PCR. On the study's bioinformatics: The number of nucleated cells in each sample was estimated from the amplification of reference gene primers within the assay. Sequence reads were collapsed and filtered to measure the absolute abundance of every unique TCRbeta CDR3 rearrangement. Productive Simpson clonality was computed per sample as the square root of Simpson's diversity index over productive rearrangements. TCRdb provides this immuneACCESS table in a form limited to in-frame rearrangements. Some clones are lacking; in checked studies, under half of them reflect an unresolved V gene, and why the rest are absent is not known. V, J and clone size derive from that table, while D and trimming were established from the DNA sequence. The sample data list approximately 380,000 clones, and 88% of these were observed just once. Jointly, the top ten make up 1.2% of the sample.

Participants in the prospective study were enrolled through a virtual design, were aged about 18 to 100 years, and lived in approximately 25 United States geographic areas. To assign participants to cohorts, the prospective study relied on clinical history that participants themselves reported in a screening survey and a study questionnaire. ImmuneRACE Cohort 3 recovered participants were defined by two consecutive negative NP/OP PCR tests, healthcare professional clearance, or symptom resolution. Mobile phlebotomists in the prospective study collected whole blood, serum and a nasopharyngeal or oropharyngeal swab from every participant. Participants in the prospective study had the option to provide additional blood draws and questionnaires over a roughly two-month period. Before DNA extraction, prospective study blood samples were shipped either frozen or at room temperature.

The source material was PBMCs or T cells enriched from blood (not recorded which). This chain is built from TRBV9 and TRBJ2-1; the junction holds 14 bases that match TRBD2. The source is a young woman who had recovered from COVID-19. The DNA reads as follows: TGTGCCAGCAGCTCCCGACTAGCGGGGGGGAAAAGCTCCTACAATGAGCAGTTCTTC. The translation is CASSSRLAGGKSSYNEQFF.